The 25 T cell receptor beta chains given below trace back to one sample, sequenced in a study of cytomegalovirus exposure and HLA in healthy donors. PCR used 60 Vbeta primers and 13 Jbeta primers. The assay was immunoSEQ multiplex PCR, and TCRdb's table has in-frame clones only and misses some. The sample table sets out about 170,000 clones. Sequencing input: PBMCs. The source of these receptors is a woman aged 18 to 35 in good health and CMV-seropositive.

The chain uses TRBV9 and TRBJ2-3, with 7 nucleotides matching TRBD2. Germline CDR1 SGDLS, CDR2 YYNGEE. Losses at the gene ends were 5 bases for V and 4 bases for J; bases not matched to a gene: 7. This CDR3 comprises 14 residues. In DNA, the CDR3 is TGTGCCAGCAGTCCGGCGGGGGTCCCAGATACGCAGTATTTT. It specifies CASSPAGVPDTQYF. The full variable domain, with the rest looked up from reference TRBV9 and TRBJ2-3, is DSGVTQTPKHLITATGQRVTLRCSPRSGDLSVYWYQQSLDQGLQFLIQYYNGEERAKGNILERFSAQQFPDLHSELNLSSLELGDSALYFCASSPAGVPDTQYFGPGTRLTVL.

This chain connects TRBV15 to TRBJ1-3; D is uncertain. Germline CDR1 is LNHNV and CDR2 is YYDKDF (reference sequence). The CDR3 sequence is 15 residues long. Trimming took 0 bases from V and 4 from J, leaving 10 bases between them. CDR3 amino acids: CATSRDPRRGNTIYF. The CDR3 DNA is TGTGCCACCAGCAGAGATCCAAGGCGGGGAAACACCATATATTTT. The entire variable domain, with the rest obtained from reference TRBV15 and TRBJ1-3, is as follows: DAMVIQNPRYQVTQFGKPVTLSCSQTLNHNVMYWYQQKSSQAPKLLFHYYDKDFNNEADTPDNFQSRRPNTSFCFLDIRSPGLGDTAMYLCATSRDPRRGNTIYFGEGSWLTVV.

V gene TRBV30 combines with J gene TRBJ2-5, with 8 bases lining up with TRBD2. V was pared by 5 bases and J by 2 bases, with 7 bases of the junction left unmatched. The CDR3 is made up of 14 amino acids. The germline CDR1 and CDR2 sequences are GTSNPN and SVGIG (reference sequence). As DNA, the CDR3 is TGTGCCTGGGGCCCGGGACTAGAACAAGAGACCCAGTACTTC. As protein: CAWGPGLEQETQYF.

The CDR3 protein is CASKGGYTF. As DNA, the CDR3 is TGTGCCAGCAAGGGGGGCTACACCTTC. The chain joins TRBV25-1 to TRBJ1-2; tentatively, D is TRBD1 (5 bases). Deletions cut 7 bases from V and 8 bases from J, with 5 bases between. The CDR3 runs to 9 residues. Germline CDR1 and CDR2: MGHDK and SYGVNS.

CDR3 DNA: TGTGCCAGCAGTGACTCCGGGACTAATGAGATAGGTACGCAGTATTTT. This codes for CASSDSGTNEIGTQYF. The chain uses TRBV6-4 and TRBJ2-3, with 7 bases lining up with TRBD2. V lost 0 bases and J lost 8; bases outside the gene matches: 11. The CDR3 consists of 16 residues. Germline CDR1 MRHNA, CDR2 SNTAGT.

This CDR3 is CASRMAGGELFF. The CDR3 coding sequence is TGTGCCAGCAGGATGGCTGGCGGGGAGCTGTTTTTT. J is TRBJ2-2 and V is TRBV5-5; D not certain. This CDR3 is built from 12 residues. Germline V CDR1 and CDR2: SGHKS, YYEKEE (reference sequence). V gave up 5 bases and J gave up 7 bases, with 9 bases separating them. The entire variable domain, with the rest obtained from reference TRBV5-5 and TRBJ2-2, is as follows: DAGVTQSPTHLIKTRGQQVTLRCSPISGHKSVSWYQQVLGQGPQFIFQYYEKEERGRGNFPDRFSARQFPNYSSELNVNALLLGDSALYLCASRMAGGELFFGEGSRLTVL.

This sequence joins TRBV23-1 and TRBJ1-5; tentatively, D is TRBD1 (5 bases). TRBV23-1 is an ORF, and what it does is uncertain. V shed 9 bases and J shed 5 bases, with 14 bases lying between them. This CDR3 is built from 13 residues. Here the CDR3 reads CASTPKGHQPQHF. The CDR3 nucleotides read TGCGCCAGTACCCCCAAGGGGCATCAGCCCCAGCATTTT.

The chain is built from TRBV5-1 and TRBJ2-7; 15 bases are shared with TRBD2. Germline CDR1 reads SGHRS; CDR2 reads YFSETQ. The CDR3 loop spans 18 amino acids. Trimming took 6 bases from V and 0 from J; bases not matched to a gene: 10. DNA of the CDR3: TGCGCCAGCAATCCAGGGGGACTAGCGGGGGGTAGCTCCTACGAGCAGTACTTC. This codes for CASNPGGLAGGSSYEQYF.

The gene calls are TRBV11-1 and TRBJ1-1; D is ambiguous. The V gene lost 5 bases and the J gene lost 0 bases, with 10 bases spanning the gap. Germline V lookup: CDR1 SGHAT, CDR2 FQDESV (reference sequence). This CDR3 comprises 14 residues. CDR3 sequence reads: CASSHGSVNTEAFF. Here the CDR3 DNA reads TGTGCCAGCAGCCATGGGAGCGTGAACACTGAAGCTTTCTTT. The variable domain in full, with the rest retrieved from reference TRBV11-1 and TRBJ1-1, is EAEVAQSPRYKITEKSQAVAFWCDPISGHATLYWYRQILGQGPELLVQFQDESVVDDSQLPKDRFSAERLKGVDSTLKIQPAELGDSAMYLCASSHGSVNTEAFFGQGTRLTVV.

In the case of this clone: Other DNA sequences within the sample encode an identical CDR3. This chain connects TRBV5-1 to TRBJ1-1; D possibly corresponds to TRBD1 (5 bases). Per the germline V gene, CDR1 is SGHRS and CDR2 is YFSETQ. The V end was cut by 0 bases, the J end by 2 bases, with 8 bases between. CDR3 length: 14 residues. In DNA, the CDR3 is TGCGCCAGCAGCTTGGGACAGACCAACACTGAAGCTTTCTTT. This gives the protein CASSLGQTNTEAFF.

The chain is built from TRBV6-5 and TRBJ1-2; 7 positions agree with TRBD1. Unmatched junction bases numbered 10, after V lost 6 bases and J lost 6 bases. Germline values: CDR1 MNHEY, CDR2 SVGAGI. This CDR3 comprises 14 residues. CDR3 amino acids: CASRGPATGNGYTF. Written as DNA, the CDR3 is TGTGCCAGCAGGGGGCCCGCGACAGGGAATGGCTACACCTTC.

The rearrangement joins TRBV2 to TRBJ2-5; 10 bases map to TRBD2. The J segment lost 4 bases and the V segment lost 5 bases, leaving 7 bases of the junction unmatched. Germline CDR1 and CDR2: SNHLY and FYNNEI. The length of the CDR3 is 15 residues. CDR3 residues: CASSPSSGSRETQYF. The DNA for the CDR3 is TGTGCCAGCAGTCCATCTAGCGGGAGTCGAGAGACCCAGTACTTC.

CDR3 DNA sequence: TGTGCCAGTAGACTGGTTGGAGTACAAGGATATACCGGGGAGCTGTTTTTT. It specifies CASRLVGVQGYTGELFF. This sequence joins TRBV19 and TRBJ2-2; no firm D call. The CDR3 extends over 17 amino acids. CDR1 is LNHDA and CDR2 is SQIVND in the germline V gene (reference sequence). Trimming took off 6 bases at V and 5 bases at J, with 22 bases between the two ends.

This sequence joins TRBV5-1 and TRBJ2-7, with TRBD2 matching 10 bases. The CDR3 sequence is 15 residues long. Germline CDR1 and CDR2: SGHRS and YFSETQ. V lost 5 bases and J lost 5; bases outside the gene matches: 10. The CDR3, as DNA: TGCGCCAGCAGGCCCGGACTAGCGGCTGTTCACGAGCAGTACTTC. As protein: CASRPGLAAVHEQYF.

This rearrangement joins TRBV19 to TRBJ2-4, with 9 bases matching TRBD1. The CDR3 length is 14 residues. Germline trimming cut 4 bases from V and 8 bases from J; bases unmatched to any gene: 6. Per the germline V gene, CDR1 is LNHDA and CDR2 is SQIVND (reference sequence). CDR3 nucleotides: TGTGCCAGTAGTACTCAGGACAGGGGTCACATTCAGTACTTC. This translates into CASSTQDRGHIQYF.

The chain combines TRBV4-2 with TRBJ2-3, with 8 bases that match TRBD2. Unmatched junction bases numbered 11, after V lost 4 bases and J lost 2 bases. Per the germline V gene, CDR1 is LGHNA and CDR2 is YNFKEQ. CDR3 length: 17 amino acids. In DNA form, the CDR3 reads TGTGCCAGCAGCCCGGGGACTAGTGACGGCCTCACAGATACGCAGTATTTT. Translating it yields CASSPGTSDGLTDTQYF.

CDR3 coding DNA: TGTGCCAGCAGCCAACTACAGGGCCCCACTGAAGCTTTCTTT. This gives the protein CASSQLQGPTEAFF. This chain connects TRBV5-4 to TRBJ1-1, with D possibly being TRBD1 (6 bases). Trimming removed 4 bases at V and 4 bases at J, with 14 bases between. The CDR3 has 14 residues. Germline CDR1 is SGHNT and CDR2 is YYREEE (reference sequence). The full variable domain, with the rest looked up from reference TRBV5-4 and TRBJ1-1, is ETGVTQSPTHLIKTRGQQVTLRCSSQSGHNTVSWYQQALGQGPQFIFQYYREEENGRGNFPPRFSGLQFPNYSSELNVNALELDDSALYLCASSQLQGPTEAFFGQGTRLTVV.

The chain carries TRBV5-4 and TRBJ2-7, with D possibly TRBD2 on 6 matching bases. V lost 0 bases and J 6 bases, leaving 19 bases between the germline ends. From germline, CDR1 is SGHNT and CDR2 YYREEE (reference sequence). The CDR3 runs to 16 residues. The CDR3 DNA reads TGTGCCAGCAGCTTGGGGCCGACTAGAGGGTCCCCCGAGCAGTACTTC. Protein product: CASSLGPTRGSPEQYF.

The V gene is TRBV7-9, the J gene TRBJ1-1; D is unresolved. In germline, CDR1 is SEHNR, CDR2 FQNEAQ (reference sequence). The CDR3 length is 12 residues. V lost 0 bases to trimming and J lost 6 bases, with 5 bases between them. CDR3: CASSLAFAEAFF. The CDR3, as DNA: TGTGCCAGCAGCTTAGCCTTCGCTGAAGCTTTCTTT.

The V call is TRBV6-1, the J call TRBJ2-3, with a tentative D call TRBD2 (5 bases). Trimming pared 7 bases from V and 2 bases from J, leaving 13 bases between. The CDR3 is made up of 14 amino acids. Germline CDR1 is MNHNS and CDR2 is SASEGT. CDR3 sequence: CASNEGTHTDTQYF. The DNA of the CDR3 is TGTGCCAGCAACGAGGGAACACACACAGATACGCAGTATTTT.

The chain combines TRBV11-3 with TRBJ2-5, with 8 positions matching TRBD2. CDR1 is SGHNT, CDR2 YENEEA, per germline. There are 14 residues in the CDR3. Trimming cost V 4 bases and J 5 bases; bases outside gene matches: 6. CDR3 sequence reads: CASSSGTRKETQYF. CDR3 in DNA: TGTGCCAGCAGCTCGGGGACTAGAAAGGAGACCCAGTACTTC. Full variable domain (outside the CDR3, taken from reference TRBV11-3 and TRBJ2-5): EAGVVQSPRYKIIEKKQPVAFWCNPISGHNTLYWYLQNLGQGPELLIRYENEEAVDDSQLPKDRFSAERLKGVDSTLKIQPAELGDSAVYLCASSSGTRKETQYFGPGTRLLVL.

The chain couples TRBV7-9 to TRBJ1-1; TRBD1 is a possible D gene (5 bases). Per the germline V gene, CDR1 is SEHNR and CDR2 is FQNEAQ (reference sequence). This CDR3 has 13 amino acids. With 6 bases removed from V and 0 bases from J, the gap between germline ends came to 8 bases. The DNA of the CDR3 is TGTGCCAGCAGTCGGACATTGAACACTGAAGCTTTCTTT. Residues: CASSRTLNTEAFF.

The CDR3 DNA is TGTGCCATCACCGAGACAGGGGGAGGTGGAAACACCATATATTTT. Translation: CAITETGGGGNTIYF. This chain joins TRBV10-3 and TRBJ1-3, with 9 bases that match TRBD1. The CDR3 sequence is 15 residues long. V gave up 7 bases and J gave up 3 bases; unmatched junction bases: 7. Germline CDR1 and CDR2: ENHRY and SYGVKD.

This sequence joins TRBV5-1 and TRBJ1-1, with TRBD1 as a possible D gene (5 bases). In germline, CDR1 is SGHRS, CDR2 YFSETQ. CDR3 length equals 15 residues. Trimming stripped 7 bases from V and 1 base from J, with 17 bases between. For the CDR3, the DNA is TGCGCCAGCCATTCTGGCGACAGAGCGAACACTGAAGCTTTCTTT. Its protein is CASHSGDRANTEAFF.

This rearrangement joins TRBV4-1 to TRBJ1-5; a possible D gene is TRBD1 (6 bases). The germline V gene has CDR1 MGHRA and CDR2 YSYEKL. This CDR3 has 14 amino acids. The V end lost 3 bases, the J end lost 4 bases, and 10 bases lay between the germline ends. Here the CDR3 reads CASSHVGTNQPQHF. The CDR3, as DNA: TGCGCCAGCAGCCATGTCGGGACAAATCAGCCCCAGCATTTT.